This T cell receptor (beta chain) was recorded in a study of blood T cell repertoires in COVID-19. Study-wide context: PBMCs, B-cell-depleted T cells, or T cells were the source of the cDNA or gDNA that made up the material.

Original processing methods: Amplification from reference gene primers served as the basis for estimated nucleated cell counts. Libraries were prepared by immunoSEQ multiplex PCR; TCRdb keeps only in-frame clonotypes and omits some of them. V and J calls and clone size are given by that table; D and trimming were obtained from the DNA. In the table there are 80,000 to 95,000 clones, roughly 79% of which are singletons. In germline, CDR1 is LNHDA, CDR2 SQIVND (reference sequence). The CDR3 runs 15 residues. Trimming removed 3 bases from V and 4 bases from J; junction bases left unmatched: 5. The receptor's source is a woman older than 75 with acute or convalescent COVID-19. The chain is built from TRBV19 and TRBJ2-3; 9 positions agree with TRBD2. Sequencing was done on a sample of peripheral blood. Here the CDR3 reads CASSIRSGSADTQYF. The CDR3, as DNA: TGTGCCAGTAGTATCCGTAGCGGGAGTGCAGATACGCAGTATTTT.